Listed below are T cell receptor beta chains from one sample, sequenced in a study of blood T cell repertoires in COVID-19. Clones were sequenced by immunoSEQ multiplex PCR, and TCRdb holds only the in-frame ones, with some missing. The sample gives approximately 160,000 clones, 70% to 90% of which show up once; 6% is in the top ten. Sequencing was done on a sample of PBMCs or T cells enriched from blood (not recorded which). The origin of the receptors is a man in his forties or fifties who had recovered from COVID-19. Both conserved end residues are part of each CDR3. Fields, in order: V gene, J gene, D gene, clone size, CDR3 protein, CDR3 DNA. The D gene is left open where the match is weak. Size is stated for part of the rows, as once, few or many counts, or as a class when the clone is expanded.

>TRBV24-1|TRBJ2-3|TRBD1|few
CATSDLGTGSTDTQYF
TGTGCCACCAGTGATCTCGGGACAGGGTCCACAGATACGCAGTATTTT
>TRBV6-5|TRBJ2-5|TRBD1|.
CASSYQTGKETQYF
TGTGCCAGCAGTTACCAGACAGGGAAGGAGACCCAGTACTTC
>TRBV7-9|TRBJ1-4|.|.
CATVRQAANEKLFF
TGTGCCACGGTACGACAGGCGGCTAATGAAAAACTGTTTTTT
>TRBV5-8|TRBJ1-4|.|once
CASSLAERSGLFF
TGTGCCAGCAGCTTGGCCGAGCGCAGCGGACTGTTTTTT
>TRBV7-8|TRBJ2-3|.|once
CASSPRPTDTQYF
TGTGCCAGCAGCCCGCGGCCCACAGATACGCAGTATTTT
>TRBV10-3|TRBJ2-2|.|.
CAISERDKPGELFF
TGTGCCATCAGTGAAAGGGACAAGCCCGGGGAGCTGTTTTTT
>TRBV4-1|TRBJ2-1|.|.
CASSQVEGAYEQFF
TGCGCCAGCAGCCAAGTGGAGGGTGCCTATGAGCAGTTCTTC
>TRBV5-1|TRBJ2-2|.|.
CASSLELSPIGGELFF
TGCGCCAGCAGCTTGGAACTGTCACCAATCGGGGGGGAGCTGTTTTTT
>TRBV19|TRBJ2-5|.|.
CASSIKLQETQYF
TGTGCCAGTAGTATAAAGCTCCAAGAGACCCAGTACTTC
>TRBV6-5|TRBJ1-2|.|.
CASSLQGWGYTF
TGTGCCAGCAGTCTACAGGGTTGGGGCTACACCTTC
>TRBV3-1/TRBV3-2|TRBJ1-2|TRBD1|.
CASSLQTGGAGYTF
TGTGCCAGCAGCCTCCAGACAGGGGGAGCTGGCTACACCTTC
>TRBV24-1|TRBJ2-5|TRBD2|.
CATSGAGGISETQYF
TGTGCCACCAGTGGAGCGGGGGGGATATCGGAGACCCAGTACTTC
>TRBV9|TRBJ2-1|.|.
CASSPSFGNEQFF
TGTGCCAGCAGCCCTAGCTTCGGGAATGAGCAGTTCTTC
>TRBV5-8|TRBJ2-6|TRBD1|.
CASSSWTGFGANVLTF
TGTGCCAGCAGCTCCTGGACAGGGTTCGGGGCCAACGTCCTGACTTTC
>TRBV5-6|TRBJ1-2|.|.
CASSKEVGRAYGYTF
TGTGCCAGCAGCAAGGAGGTAGGCCGGGCCTATGGCTACACCTTC
>TRBV19|TRBJ2-5|TRBD1|.
CASSTDRAETQYF
TGTGCCAGTAGTACGGACAGGGCGGAGACCCAGTACTTC
>TRBV6-5|TRBJ2-1|.|.
CASSKGKSNEQFF
TGTGCCAGCAGTAAGGGGAAGTCCAATGAGCAGTTCTTC
>TRBV29-1|TRBJ2-2|TRBD1|.
CSVGMTGEAGELFF
TGCAGCGTGGGAATGACAGGGGAGGCCGGGGAGCTGTTTTTT
>TRBV24-1|TRBJ2-3|.|.
CATSALGGLTDTQYF
TGTGCCACCAGTGCCCTCGGGGGGCTCACAGATACGCAGTATTTT
>TRBV21-1|TRBJ1-5|.|few
CASSNLGRGDIGGNQPQHF
TGTGCCAGCAGCAATTTGGGTAGAGGTGACATCGGGGGCAATCAGCCCCAGCATTTT
>TRBV29-1|TRBJ2-5|.|.
CSARLEGGTQYF
TGCAGCGCTCGACTAGAAGGTGGGACCCAGTACTTC
>TRBV9|TRBJ2-3|.|.
CASSVLRGSDTQYF
TGTGCCAGCAGCGTCCTTCGGGGGTCAGATACGCAGTATTTT
>TRBV30|TRBJ2-3|TRBD2|.
CAWSARQGLAGGSTDTQYF
TGTGCCTGGAGTGCAAGACAGGGACTAGCGGGGGGAAGCACAGATACGCAGTATTTT
>TRBV7-2|TRBJ2-1|.|few
CASSLAGGPWNEQFF
TGTGCCAGCAGCTTAGCGGGGGGGCCCTGGAATGAGCAGTTCTTC
>TRBV6-6|TRBJ1-1|TRBD1|once
CASRLTGEVTEAFF
TGTGCCAGCAGACTAACAGGGGAGGTAACTGAAGCTTTCTTT
>TRBV19|TRBJ1-5|TRBD1|.
CASSGQVSQPQHF
TGTGCCAGTAGTGGACAGGTTTCGCAGCCCCAGCATTTT
>TRBV24-1|TRBJ2-5|TRBD2|.
CATSGGGETQYF
TGTGCCACTAGCGGGGGCGGGGAGACCCAGTACTTC
>TRBV2|TRBJ1-2|TRBD1|.
CASSLPGQGARSGYTF
TGTGCCAGCAGCCTACCGGGACAGGGGGCAAGATCTGGCTACACCTTC
>TRBV9|TRBJ1-2|.|.
CASSDDINYGYTF
TGTGCCAGCAGCGATGACATCAACTATGGCTACACCTTC
>TRBV5-4|TRBJ1-3|TRBD1|.
CASSYGQDSGNTIYF
TGTGCCAGCAGCTACGGACAGGACTCTGGAAACACCATATATTTT
>TRBV12-3/TRBV12-4|TRBJ1-2|TRBD1|.
CASSSGTEMGYTF
TGTGCCAGCAGTTCCGGGACAGAGATGGGCTACACCTTC
>TRBV7-2|TRBJ2-2|TRBD2|.
CASSPSGTRFTGELFF
TGTGCCAGCAGCCCCTCGGGGACTAGGTTCACCGGGGAGCTGTTTTTT
>TRBV5-1|TRBJ2-1|TRBD2|.
CASSPGGTSGAHNEQFF
TGCGCCAGCAGCCCCGGGGGGACTAGCGGGGCCCACAATGAGCAGTTCTTC
>TRBV18|TRBJ1-5|TRBD1|.
CASSRDGQVVQPQHF
TGTGCCAGCTCCCGGGACGGACAGGTTGTACAGCCCCAGCATTTT
>TRBV7-9|TRBJ1-1|TRBD1|.
CASSLGQGGTNTEAFF
TGTGCCAGCAGCTTAGGACAGGGGGGGACGAACACTGAAGCTTTCTTT
>TRBV9|TRBJ1-4|.|.
CASSVVEQGGKLFF
TGTGCCAGCAGCGTAGTTGAACAGGGCGGAAAACTGTTTTTT
>TRBV27|TRBJ2-1|.|.
CASSLNRGEQFF
TGTGCCAGCAGTTTAAATAGAGGTGAGCAGTTCTTC
>TRBV7-2|TRBJ2-3|TRBD1|.
CASSLRGQGVDTQYF
TGTGCCAGCAGCTTAAGGGGACAGGGGGTAGATACGCAGTATTTT
>TRBV5-1|TRBJ1-2|.|.
CASSRGQSNYGYTF
TGCGCCAGCAGTCGCGGACAGTCAAACTATGGCTACACCTTC
>TRBV7-2|TRBJ1-5|.|few
CASSLDQWGGQPQHF
TGTGCCAGCAGCTTAGACCAATGGGGAGGCCAGCCCCAGCATTTT
>TRBV7-9|TRBJ1-2|.|.
CASSTAQGTNGYTF
TGTGCCAGCAGCACAGCGCAGGGAACTAATGGCTACACCTTC
>TRBV7-9|TRBJ1-1|.|.
CASRPSTGWTEAFF
TGTGCCAGCAGACCCAGCACCGGGTGGACTGAAGCTTTCTTT
>TRBV4-1|TRBJ2-2|.|.
CASSPPGTGELFF
TGCGCCAGCAGCCCCCCAGGCACCGGGGAGCTGTTTTTT
>TRBV3-1/TRBV3-2|TRBJ1-4|TRBD1|.
CASSQGTGKNEKLFF
TGTGCCAGCAGCCAAGGGACAGGGAAGAATGAAAAACTGTTTTTT
>TRBV30|TRBJ2-3|TRBD2|once
CAWDNGRGGFTQYF
TGTGCCTGGGATAATGGGCGGGGGGGATTCACGCAGTATTTT
>TRBV5-1|TRBJ2-3|TRBD2|.
CASSSGRGGRNDTQYF
TGCGCCAGCAGCTCCGGGCGGGGGGGCCGCAACGATACGCAGTATTTT